Below are 19 T cell receptor beta chains sequenced from a single sample in a study of CXCR3-negative and CXCR3-positive naive CD8 T cells. UMI-labeled 5' RACE TRB cDNA libraries were prepared from the cells. TCRdb reprocessed the 5' RACE reads and stores each CDR3 protein as one record, lacking DNA. This sample's table has over 100,000 distinct CDR3 sequences. Specimen: naive CXCR3- CD8+ T cells from blood. The subset: CD45RO-CCR7+CD27+CD95- naive CD8+ T cells lacking CXCR3 (TNR3-). The source is a human donor in good health. Some clones in this sample may be carry-over from other donors' samples.

This rearrangement joins TRBV29-1 to TRBJ2-7; TCRdb's D call, TRBD1, is unchecked because there is no DNA. The CDR3 is 11 amino acids. CDR1 is SQVTM and CDR2 is ANQGSEA in the germline V gene. The CDR3: CSVAAPLEQYF.

Here the CDR3 reads CASSFPSGRASETQYF. The gene calls are TRBV5-8 and TRBJ2-5; TCRdb's D call of TRBD2 is untestable without DNA. The germline CDR1 and CDR2 sequences are SGHTS and YDEGEE. The CDR3 length is 16 residues.

The chain employs TRBV28 and TRBJ2-7; TCRdb selects TRBD1, and the lack of DNA leaves this call unchecked. The CDR3 length is 14 residues. Germline-derived CDR1 and CDR2 are MDHEN and SYDVKM. The CDR3 loop reads CASTRDRSSYEQYF. Full variable domain (remainder filled in from reference TRBV28 and TRBJ2-7): DVKVTQSSRYLVKRTGEKVFLECVQDMDHENMFWYRQDPGLGLRLIYFSYDVKMKEKGDIPEGYSVSREKKERFSLILESASTNQTSMYLCASTRDRSSYEQYFGPGTRLTVT.

The chain has TRBV28 and TRBJ2-1; TCRdb gives TRBD2 as the D gene, but with no DNA this cannot be confirmed. Germline V lookup: CDR1 MDHEN, CDR2 SYDVKM. There are 15 residues in the CDR3. The chain's CDR3 is CASSLRGAGIGEQFF.

The rearrangement uses TRBV7-8 and TRBJ2-7. Germline assignment: CDR1 SGHVS and CDR2 FQNEAQ. The CDR3 totals 14 residues. The CDR3 loop is CASSTLPESYEQYF.

V and J are TRBV19 and TRBJ2-7. The CDR3 has 13 residues. From germline, CDR1 is LNHDA and CDR2 SQIVND (reference sequence). CDR3 region: CASSSDINYEQYF.

This chain connects TRBV7-9 to TRBJ2-4; TCRdb designates TRBD2, a call that cannot be tested without DNA. The CDR3 is 17 residues long. Germline lookup yields CDR1 SEHNR and CDR2 FQNEAQ (reference sequence). The CDR3 sequence is CASSLEEGARAKNIQYF.

The J gene is TRBJ2-2, the V gene TRBV7-3. The CDR3 runs to 14 residues. Germline CDR1 reads SGHTA; CDR2 reads FQGTGA. This chain's CDR3 is CASSLGSNTGELFF.

The chain joins TRBV24-1 to TRBJ1-2. The CDR3 length is 13 residues. Looked up from germline, CDR1 is KGHDR and CDR2 is SFDVKD. The CDR3 sequence: CATSANQPYGYTF.

The gene calls are TRBV11-2 and TRBJ2-2; the TRBD1 assignment by TCRdb is unverifiable without DNA. CDR3 length: 15 amino acids. Germline CDR1 reads SGHAT; CDR2 reads FQNNGV. CDR3 residues: CASSTTVTGTGELFF.

The chain carries TRBV11-2 and TRBJ2-5; TCRdb returns TRBD2, unconfirmable since there is no DNA. This CDR3 contains 17 residues. Germline lookup yields CDR1 SGHAT and CDR2 FQNNGV. CDR3 residues: CASSSNLAGVSSETQYF.

The gene calls are TRBV7-9 and TRBJ1-6; no DNA is available, so the TRBD1 call from TCRdb remains unchecked. Germline CDR1 SEHNR, CDR2 FQNEAQ (reference sequence). This CDR3 is 14 amino acids long. The CDR3 loop reads CASSLGQGDPPLHF. Filled out from reference TRBV7-9 and TRBJ1-6, the complete variable domain reads DTGVSQNPRHKITKRGQNVTFRCDPISEHNRLYWYRQTLGQGPEFLTYFQNEAQLEKSRLLSDRFSAERPKGSFSTLEIQRTEQGDSAMYLCASSLGQGDPPLHFGNGTRLTVT.

The chain recombines TRBV10-3 with TRBJ2-3; TCRdb gives TRBD2 as the D gene, but with no DNA this cannot be confirmed. This CDR3 contains 13 residues. Germline CDR1 and CDR2: ENHRY and SYGVKD. The CDR3 sequence: CAISGGPPDTQYF.

V is TRBV21-1 and J is TRBJ2-7; absent DNA, TCRdb's TRBD2 call cannot be checked. TRBV21-1 is labeled a pseudogene. The CDR3 contains 15 residues. CDR3 protein: CASSKVVGHNYEQYF.

This chain joins TRBV12-3 or TRBV12-4 and TRBJ2-2; no DNA is available, so the TRBD2 call from TCRdb remains unchecked. CDR3 length equals 17 residues. CDR3 residues: CASSFDSVAGNTGELFF.

This chain uses TRBV11-2 with TRBJ2-5; TCRdb calls TRBD2, which cannot be checked without DNA. From germline, CDR1 is SGHAT and CDR2 FQNNGV. The CDR3 is 16 amino acids. CDR3 loop: CASSFEAGGLEETQYF.

The V and J genes are TRBV4-3 and TRBJ2-7; TCRdb outputs TRBD2, but without DNA this stays unchecked. The CDR3 runs 15 residues. Per the germline V gene, CDR1 is LGHNA and CDR2 is YSLEER. CDR3 sequence reads: CASSQDKAGYHEQYF.

The V call is TRBV5-6, the J call TRBJ2-7. Germline CDR1 is SGHDT and CDR2 is YYEEEE. The CDR3 is 14 residues long. The CDR3 protein is CASSLVESPYEQYF.

V gene TRBV12-3 or TRBV12-4 combines with J gene TRBJ2-3. The CDR3 covers 16 residues. The CDR3 here is CASSLKVAWHTDTQYF.